The 11 T cell receptor beta chains below all came from one sample that was sequenced in a study of CD8 T cells in ankylosing spondylitis. Using its own MiXCR run on the 5' RACE reads, TCRdb lists one record per CDR3 protein. The sample comprises about 270,000 distinct CDR3 sequences, roughly a third of which are singletons, and about 4% rests with the top ten. Source material: blood, either unsorted or a sorted T cell fraction (not recorded which). The receptor source for this set is a male donor with ankylosing spondylitis or in good health (not recorded which).

The chain joins TRBV20-1 to TRBJ2-7; possibly TRBD1 for D (7 bases). CDR3 length equals 11 residues. Germline CDR1 reads DFQATT; CDR2 reads SNEGSKA (reference sequence). V shed 6 bases and J shed 12 bases, with 18 bases lying between them. The CDR3 DNA reads TGCAGTGCAAACTACGGGACAGCGGGGTACTTC. This codes for CSANYGTAGYF.

This clonotype was seen many times. The chain links TRBV29-1 to TRBJ2-7; no definite D call. Germline V gene data show CDR1 as SQVTM and CDR2 as ANQGSEA. V lost 7 bases and J 3 bases, leaving 13 bases between the germline ends. This CDR3 comprises 12 residues. CDR3 protein: CSARVLGYEQYF. The CDR3 nucleotides are TGCAGCGCTCGCGTTCTAGGCTACGAGCAGTACTTC.

The chain employs TRBV5-1 and TRBJ2-5, with a tentative D call TRBD1 (5 bases). CDR1 is SGHRS, CDR2 YFSETQ, per germline. V shed 2 bases and J shed 7 bases, with 12 bases lying between them. The CDR3 totals 13 residues. The chain's CDR3 is CASSFAGLGTQYF. The CDR3, as DNA: TGCGCCAGCAGCTTTGCAGGGTTAGGGACCCAGTACTTC. Combining the CDR3 with reference TRBV5-1 and TRBJ2-5 gives the whole variable domain KAGVTQTPRYLIKTRGQQVTLSCSPISGHRSVSWYQQTPGQGLQFLFEYFSETQRNKGNFPGRFSGRQFSNSRSEMNVSTLELGDSALYLCASSFAGLGTQYFGPGTRLLVL.

The V gene is TRBV12-3 or TRBV12-4, the J gene TRBJ2-2; tentative D call: TRBD2 (6 bases). Trimming pared 3 bases from V and 3 bases from J, leaving 8 bases between. The CDR3 totals 14 residues. CDR3: CASSFGTYTGELFF. Here the CDR3 DNA reads TGTGCCAGCAGTTTTGGGACTTACACCGGGGAGCTGTTTTTT.

The rearrangement uses TRBV5-5 and TRBJ1-3; D gene uncertain. V lost 0 bases and J lost 0, with 10 bases in between. The CDR3 is 16 amino acids. Germline lookup yields CDR1 SGHKS and CDR2 YYEKEE (reference sequence). The CDR3 DNA follows: TGTGCCAGCAGCTTGGGCCCGGCTAGCTCTGGAAACACCATATATTTT. Protein product: CASSLGPASSGNTIYF.

Only a few counts were recorded for this clonotype. The J gene is TRBJ2-7, the V gene TRBV10-3; 9 bases align to TRBD1. This CDR3 comprises 14 residues. V shed 8 bases and J 6 bases; nucleotides not matched to a gene: 11. Germline CDR1 and CDR2: ENHRY and SYGVKD. The CDR3, as DNA: TGTGCCATCGGGGTCCGGGACAGGGAGGGCGAGCAGTACTTC. It yields the protein CAIGVRDREGEQYF.

This clonotype was observed a handful of times. The genes are TRBV10-3 and TRBJ2-3; D unclear. V was trimmed by 10 bases and J by 6 bases, leaving 20 bases between them. Germline values: CDR1 ENHRY, CDR2 SYGVKD. CDR3 size: 14 residues. This chain's CDR3 is CATLGISQMDTQYF. In DNA, the CDR3 is TGTGCCACCCTCGGCATCAGTCAGATGGATACGCAGTATTTT.

This clonotype was counted only a few times. Because the CDR3's place on the DNA is in doubt, the DNA is left out and the CDR3 is given as listed by TCRdb. The rearrangement links TRBV7-3 to TRBJ2-2; TRBD1 reflects the table's D call only, with no check against the DNA. The length of the CDR3 is 15 amino acids, counting both ends. From germline, CDR1 is SGHTA and CDR2 FQGTGA. CDR3 in amino acids: CASSSTGGTPGSCFF.

This clonotype was counted many times. V gene TRBV29-1 combines with J gene TRBJ1-2; D call uncertain. The V end lost 4 bases, the J end lost 4 bases, and 10 bases lay between the germline ends. The CDR3 has 12 residues. CDR1 and CDR2 from the germline V gene are SQVTM and ANQGSEA. CDR3 bases: TGCAGCGTTGGCGGCACCCCCTATGGCTACACCTTC. This gives the protein CSVGGTPYGYTF.

The count of this clonotype is one. The V gene is TRBV18, the J gene TRBJ1-1; TRBD1 is a possible D gene (5 bases). Trimming pared 2 bases from V and 0 bases from J, leaving 13 bases between. CDR3 length equals 16 residues. Germline loops: CDR1 KGHSH, CDR2 LQKENI. The CDR3 loop reads CASSPGGFLLNTEAFF. For the CDR3, the DNA is TGTGCCAGCTCACCAGGGGGTTTTCTTCTGAACACTGAAGCTTTCTTT.

J is TRBJ2-1 and V is TRBV15; TRBD2 might be the D (7 bases). Trimming removed 1 base from V and 8 bases from J, with 9 bases in between. This CDR3 is 13 amino acids long. Germline V gives CDR1 LNHNV, CDR2 YYDKDF (reference sequence). As DNA, the CDR3 is TGTGCCACCAGCAGAGCGGGGGGCGATGAGCAGTTCTTC. Its translation: CATSRAGGDEQFF.